The present T cell receptor beta chain was sequenced within a study of early T cells in non-severe SARS-CoV-2 infection. Study summary: Sequencing was performed on bulk RNA from unsorted whole blood, leaving chains unpaired.

The study, taken as a whole, reports: Anti-spike CD8 specificities were favored by VDJdb matching, whose results missed private and CD4 specificities.

This clonotype was observed a handful of times. What it binds is unknown. In germline, CDR1 is MGHRA, CDR2 YSYEKL. Trimming cost V 4 bases and J 4 bases, with 10 bases left between them. The CDR3 sequence is 13 residues long. The protocol attached unique molecular identifiers to individual cDNA molecules. MiXCR, applied by TCRdb to the 5' RACE reads, yields one record per CDR3 protein. The sample contains 71,000 or so distinct CDR3 sequences, approximately 15% of which appear only once. The chain employs TRBV4-1 and TRBJ1-2; D is possibly TRBD1 (6 bases). The receptor comes from an adult who was a healthcare worker with PCR-confirmed SARS-CoV-2 infection or an uninfected control (not recorded which). The specimen was whole blood. CDR3 sequence reads: CASSPDSSYGYTF. The CDR3 coding sequence is TGCGCCAGCAGCCCGGACAGTAGCTATGGCTACACCTTC.